The clone carrying this TCR beta chain was observed a few times. This CDR3 is 15 amino acids long. The trim removed 6 bases at V and 5 bases at J, leaving 7 bases unmatched. Per germline, CDR1 SNHLY and CDR2 FYNNEI. This table comes from immunoSEQ multiplex PCR, and its TCRdb copy is limited to in-frame clones, with some not included. The sample lists about 43,000 clones; about nine tenths were seen once. These data are taken from a study of T cell changes during pregnancy in multiple sclerosis. The chain carries TRBV2 and TRBJ1-6, with TRBD1 matching 7 bases. This TCR came from a female donor in good health, enrolled as a control in a pregnancy study. The source was peripheral blood, collected in the second trimester of pregnancy. DNA for the CDR3: TGTGCCAGCAGGGTGGGGACAGTGCATAATTCACCCCTCCACTTT. Protein: CASRVGTVHNSPLHF.